The source of this T cell receptor beta chain is a study of PD-1 blockade in classical Hodgkin lymphoma. CDR3 length: 15 residues. Germline CDR1 is MNHEY and CDR2 is SVGAGI. Trimming pared 0 bases from V and 4 bases from J, leaving 10 bases between. Relapses following autologous stem cell transplantation were seen in all patients, with brentuximab vedotin exposure varying. Assay used: immunoSEQ multiplex PCR; TCRdb lists only in-frame clones, some missing. This table holds some 100,000 clones, 75% to 90% found once. The sample in question was peripheral blood mononuclear cells (PBMCs), obtained before the second cycle of nivolumab. The rearrangement joins TRBV6-5 to TRBJ1-3, with D unresolved. The sequence derives from a human donor with classical Hodgkin lymphoma. In DNA, the CDR3 is TGTGCCAGCAGTTACTCGCGCGGAACGGGAAACACCATATATTTT. As protein: CASSYSRGTGNTIYF.